There are a few counts of the clone carrying this T cell receptor (beta chain). This entry belongs to a study of radiotherapy plus CTLA-4 blockade in lung cancer. At the level of the study: For less than 20% of patients, objective responses occurred, and about 30% had disease control.

Sequenced by immunoSEQ multiplex PCR; TCRdb stores in-frame clones only, minus some. Among roughly 100,000 clones, around 84% were seen once, and the ten largest hold 20% to 30%. The germline V gene encodes CDR1 SGHTA and CDR2 FQGTGA. V was trimmed by 0 bases and J by 2 bases, leaving 14 bases between them. CDR3 length equals 16 residues. The source is a human donor with non-small cell lung cancer that progressed on radiotherapy plus ipilimumab. This specimen consisted of peripheral blood, obtained from a patient treated with radiotherapy plus ipilimumab. V is TRBV7-3 and J is TRBJ2-7; D unresolved. The CDR3 DNA reads TGTGCCAGCAGCTTAACGTTTACAGAAGCTACCTACGAGCAGTACTTC. This translates into CASSLTFTEATYEQYF.